These 14 T cell receptor beta chains originate from one sample sequenced in a study of blood T cell repertoires in COVID-19. Repertoires were generated with immunoSEQ multiplex PCR, while TCRdb's copy carries only in-frame clones and drops some. The table shows almost 95,000 clones, with around 85% occurring only once. The sequencing sample was made of peripheral blood. The receptor set was obtained from a woman in her fifties or sixties with COVID-19, enrolled during active disease.

The CDR3 spells CASSSGSSIGELFF. The CDR3 nucleotides read TGTGCCAGCAGCTCCGGGAGTTCAATCGGGGAGCTGTTTTTT. This chain links TRBV3-1 (or the pseudogene TRBV3-2) with TRBJ2-2; D is perhaps TRBD2 (6 bases). The V end was cut by 5 bases, the J end by 7 bases, with 14 bases between. The CDR3 spans 14 residues. CDR1 is LGHDT and CDR2 is YNNKEL in the germline V gene (reference sequence).

The V call is TRBV4-2, the J call TRBJ1-1, with a tentative D call TRBD1 (5 bases). The V gene lost 1 base and the J gene lost 4 bases, with 13 bases spanning the gap. The CDR3 runs 15 residues. Germline V gene sequence: CDR1 LGHNA, CDR2 YNFKEQ. Written as DNA, the CDR3 is TGTGCCAGCAGCCAAGTCTTAAGCGGGGCCACTGAAGCTTTCTTT. Translating gives CASSQVLSGATEAFF.

This clone is a singleton in its sample. The V and J genes are TRBV6-6 and TRBJ2-2; the D is unclear. The CDR3 is made up of 11 amino acids. The V gene lost 7 bases and the J gene lost 6 bases, with 6 bases spanning the gap. The germline CDR1 and CDR2 sequences are MNHNY and SVGAGI (reference sequence). CDR3 DNA sequence: TGTGCCAGCACGAGGCCCGGGGAGCTGTTTTTT. Amino acids: CASTRPGELFF.

The chain carries TRBV3-1 (or the pseudogene TRBV3-2) and TRBJ2-1; 9 bases match TRBD1. Germline V gene lookup returns CDR1 LGHDT and CDR2 YNNKEL (reference sequence). V lost 4 bases to trimming and J lost 5 bases; unmatched junction nucleotides: 3. CDR3 length: 14 residues. CDR3 DNA: TGTGCCAGCAGCCTAGGGACAGGGAACAATGAGCAGTTCTTC. Protein product: CASSLGTGNNEQFF.

The chain links TRBV5-1 to TRBJ1-2; the match to TRBD1 covers 8 bases. CDR3 length: 15 amino acids. V was pared by 3 bases and J by 4 bases, with 8 bases of the junction left unmatched. Germline V CDR1 and CDR2: SGHRS, YFSETQ. CDR3 sequence: CASSSPDRGAYGYTF. In DNA, the CDR3 is TGCGCCAGCAGCTCACCCGACAGGGGAGCCTATGGCTACACCTTC.

The chain couples TRBV7-7 to TRBJ2-5, with D possibly TRBD2 on 6 matching bases. Germline assignment: CDR1 SSHAT and CDR2 FNYEAQ (reference sequence). V was clipped by 3 bases and J by 4 bases, with 15 bases between them. This CDR3 has 15 residues. The CDR3 protein is CASSFTGARGETQYF. The CDR3 DNA follows: TGTGCCAGCAGCTTCACCGGGGCGCGGGGAGAGACCCAGTACTTC.

The J gene is TRBJ2-7, the V gene TRBV28; maybe TRBD2 (7 bases). V was trimmed by 6 bases and J by 3 bases, leaving 12 bases between them. The V gene's germline CDR1 is MDHEN and CDR2 SYDVKM. The CDR3 has 13 amino acids. This CDR3 is CASRMGGGYEQYF. Here the CDR3 DNA reads TGTGCCAGCAGGATGGGAGGGGGCTACGAGCAGTACTTC.

On this clone: The junction differs from germline at one of its ends, possibly a read error. The chain links TRBV7-7 to TRBJ2-2, with 7 bases aligning to TRBD1. CDR1 and CDR2 (germline): SSHAT, FNYEAQ (reference sequence). The CDR3 is made up of 15 amino acids. The CDR3 nucleotides are TGTGCTAGCAGCTTAAACAGGGGTGGGACCGGGGAGCTGTTTTTT. It encodes CASSLNRGGTGELFF.

The V call is TRBV28, the J call TRBJ2-7; TRBD2 is a possible D gene (6 bases). The CDR3 covers 13 residues. The germline V gene encodes CDR1 MDHEN and CDR2 SYDVKM. V was cut by 3 bases and J by 1 base, with 7 bases left in between. The CDR3 spells CASSFGGSYEQYF. The DNA of the CDR3 is TGTGCCAGCAGTTTCGGGGGTTCCTACGAGCAGTACTTC.

The rearrangement joins TRBV7-2 to TRBJ1-2; 7 bases fit TRBD1. CDR3 size: 15 residues. Germline CDR1 and CDR2: SGHTA and FQGNSA. The V segment lost 5 bases and the J segment 4 bases; nucleotides outside the gene matches: 10. The CDR3 region has the DNA TGTGCCAGCAGCCTAATAACAGGGGATTCCTATGGCTACACCTTC. It translates to CASSLITGDSYGYTF.

J is TRBJ2-7 and V is TRBV12-3 or TRBV12-4; no definite D call. The length of the CDR3 is 13 residues. With 4 bases removed from V and 3 bases from J, the gap between germline ends came to 10 bases. The CDR3 loop is CASSSRVSYEQYF. For the CDR3, the DNA is TGTGCCAGCAGTTCCCGGGTGAGCTACGAGCAGTACTTC.

The rearrangement uses TRBV5-4 and TRBJ2-7; 8 bases map to TRBD2. Trimming took 3 bases from V and 3 from J; bases not matched to a gene: 8. CDR1 and CDR2 from the germline V gene are SGHNT and YYREEE (reference sequence). This CDR3 region has 15 residues. The CDR3 DNA follows: TGTGCCAGCAGCTCCCTGGCGGGGGGACTCTACGAGCAGTACTTC. Protein sequence: CASSSLAGGLYEQYF. The full variable domain, rest sourced from reference TRBV5-4 and TRBJ2-7, is ETGVTQSPTHLIKTRGQQVTLRCSSQSGHNTVSWYQQALGQGPQFIFQYYREEENGRGNFPPRFSGLQFPNYSSELNVNALELDDSALYLCASSSLAGGLYEQYFGPGTRLTVT.

The chain couples TRBV5-1 to TRBJ1-2; unclear D gene. The CDR3 is made up of 15 amino acids. Germline CDR1 reads SGHRS; CDR2 reads YFSETQ. The V end was cut by 4 bases, the J end by 8 bases, with 21 bases between. The CDR3 loop reads CASSSSAAGRWGYTF. CDR3 sequence (DNA): TGCGCCAGCAGCAGTTCTGCCGCGGGGAGATGGGGCTACACCTTC.

This chain uses TRBV28 with TRBJ1-2; D is unclear. V lost 0 bases to trimming and J lost 4 bases, with 12 bases between them. The germline V gene encodes CDR1 MDHEN and CDR2 SYDVKM. The CDR3 is 15 amino acids. Here the CDR3 reads CASSLWTARGYGYTF. Here the CDR3 DNA reads TGTGCCAGCAGTTTATGGACGGCCCGGGGCTATGGCTACACCTTC.